Listed here are 32 T cell receptor beta chains from one sample, sequenced in a study of control samples from healthy donors and cancer patients (dated by TCRdb to 2018 to 2020). Library construction relied on the immunoSEQ multiplex PCR assay. The immuneACCESS repertoire file appears here via TCRdb, limited to in-frame rearrangements. These files lack a portion of the clones; in checked studies, under half of the deficit traces to unresolved V genes, and the cause of the others is not known. The sample profile shows roughly 130,000 clones; over 90% of them were found once. The ten largest clones add up to 12% to 15% of the sample. Specimen: PBMCs. These receptor sequences come from a man aged 60 to 69 with colorectal cancer.

This clone was picked up one time. The chain is built from TRBV9 and TRBJ1-1, with D perhaps matching TRBD1 (6 bases). V lost 0 bases, J lost 6 bases, and 9 bases lay in between. The CDR3 has 13 residues. Germline loops: CDR1 SGDLS, CDR2 YYNGEE. The CDR3 is CASSVARGPEAFF. Here the CDR3 DNA reads TGTGCCAGCAGCGTAGCTCGGGGGCCTGAAGCTTTCTTT.

This chain links TRBV5-4 with TRBJ2-7; TRBD1 is a possible D gene (6 bases). This CDR3 region has 13 residues. Deletions cut 4 bases from V and 0 bases from J, with 8 bases between. Germline CDR1 SGHNT, CDR2 YYREEE (reference sequence). The DNA for the CDR3 is TGTGCCAGCAGCGTGACAGGCTCCTACGAGCAGTACTTC. Amino acid sequence: CASSVTGSYEQYF. The whole variable domain, filled in from reference TRBV5-4 and TRBJ2-7, reads ETGVTQSPTHLIKTRGQQVTLRCSSQSGHNTVSWYQQALGQGPQFIFQYYREEENGRGNFPPRFSGLQFPNYSSELNVNALELDDSALYLCASSVTGSYEQYFGPGTRLTVT.

The V gene is TRBV24-1, the J gene TRBJ2-3; 7 nucleotides line up with TRBD1. Trimming took 3 bases from V and 0 from J; bases not matched to a gene: 8. The CDR3 loop spans 17 amino acids. Germline V gives CDR1 KGHDR, CDR2 SFDVKD. For the CDR3, the DNA is TGTGCCACCAGTGATGGCTCCGGGACAGTTAGCACAGATACGCAGTATTTT. Protein: CATSDGSGTVSTDTQYF.

This clone was counted a single time. The chain joins TRBV7-9 to TRBJ1-2; 8 bases align to TRBD1. Germline V gene data show CDR1 as SEHNR and CDR2 as FQNEAQ (reference sequence). This CDR3 region has 15 residues. V dropped 2 bases and J dropped 3; count of bases not matched to a gene: 5. The DNA of the CDR3 is TGTGCCAGCAGCTTATCGGACAGGGCCCACTATGGCTACACCTTC. Translation: CASSLSDRAHYGYTF.

This chain links TRBV4-1 with TRBJ1-5, with TRBD1 identical over 7 bases. V trimming: 1 base; J trimming: 9 bases; junction bases outside the gene matches: 12. The CDR3 runs 16 residues. Germline V gene data show CDR1 as MGHRA and CDR2 as YSYEKL. The CDR3 DNA follows: TGCGCCAGCAGCCAAGCCCCGGGGACAGAATTAGGGCCCCAGCATTTT. Its protein is CASSQAPGTELGPQHF.

The CDR3 coding sequence is TGCGCCAGCAGCTTGGGGACAGGGAACACCGGGGAGCTGTTTTTT. The encoded protein is CASSLGTGNTGELFF. This chain uses TRBV5-1 with TRBJ2-2; 7 bases line up with TRBD1. CDR1 SGHRS and CDR2 YFSETQ come from the germline V gene. With V trimmed by 0 bases and J by 1 base, 0 bases remained unmatched. The CDR3 length is 15 residues.

The chain combines TRBV7-9 with TRBJ1-1; a possible D gene is TRBD1 (5 bases). V lost 4 bases and J 10 bases, leaving 13 bases between the germline ends. Germline CDR1 reads SEHNR; CDR2 reads FQNEAQ (reference sequence). There are 12 residues in the CDR3. The CDR3 DNA follows: TGTGCCAGCAGCTCTCAGGGTTATGGAGCTTTCTTT. This translates into CASSSQGYGAFF. Together with reference TRBV7-9 and TRBJ1-1, the CDR3 gives the full variable domain: DTGVSQNPRHKITKRGQNVTFRCDPISEHNRLYWYRQTLGQGPEFLTYFQNEAQLEKSRLLSDRFSAERPKGSFSTLEIQRTEQGDSAMYLCASSSQGYGAFFGQGTRLTVV.

The chain uses TRBV19 and TRBJ1-2; the match to TRBD1 covers 7 bases. Germline V gives CDR1 LNHDA, CDR2 SQIVND (reference sequence). J was trimmed by 0 bases and V by 5 bases; bases with no gene match: 6. There are 15 residues in the CDR3. CDR3 region: CASSVRDSSNYGYTF. The CDR3, as DNA: TGTGCCAGTAGTGTCCGGGACAGCTCTAACTATGGCTACACCTTC.

V usage is TRBV7-9 and J usage is TRBJ2-7, with 10 nucleotides matching TRBD1. Losses at the gene ends were 5 bases for V and 2 bases for J; bases not matched to a gene: 6. This CDR3 is 15 amino acids long. Germline lookup yields CDR1 SEHNR and CDR2 FQNEAQ (reference sequence). In DNA form, the CDR3 reads TGTGCCAGCAGCATCGCCGGGACAGGGGCCTACGAGCAGTACTTC. This gives the protein CASSIAGTGAYEQYF. Looking up the rest from reference TRBV7-9 and TRBJ2-7 gives the full variable domain: DTGVSQNPRHKITKRGQNVTFRCDPISEHNRLYWYRQTLGQGPEFLTYFQNEAQLEKSRLLSDRFSAERPKGSFSTLEIQRTEQGDSAMYLCASSIAGTGAYEQYFGPGTRLTVT.

The chain is built from TRBV30 and TRBJ2-5; TRBD2 aligns across 8 bases. Germline CDR1 reads GTSNPN; CDR2 reads SVGIG (reference sequence). The CDR3 sequence is 14 residues long. J was trimmed by 4 bases and V by 4 bases; bases with no gene match: 8. CDR3 DNA: TGTGCCTGGAAGATTACGGGGGGGAGAGAGACCCAGTACTTC. Protein product: CAWKITGGRETQYF.

The rearrangement links TRBV2 to TRBJ2-5, with unresolved D. The V gene's germline CDR1 is SNHLY and CDR2 FYNNEI. Trimming removed 3 bases at V and 1 base at J, with 12 bases between. This CDR3 region has 15 residues. The CDR3 DNA follows: TGTGCCAGCAGTGAGGTTGCACCGCTCCAAGAGACCCAGTACTTC. It codes for CASSEVAPLQETQYF. The variable domain in full, with the rest retrieved from reference TRBV2 and TRBJ2-5, is EPEVTQTPSHQVTQMGQEVILRCVPISNHLYFYWYRQILGQKVEFLVSFYNNEISEKSEIFDDQFSVERPDGSNFTLKIRSTKLEDSAMYFCASSEVAPLQETQYFGPGTRLLVL.

This clone appeared a single time. The chain links TRBV5-6 to TRBJ1-6, with 8 bases matching TRBD1. V shed 2 bases and J 9 bases; nucleotides not matched to a gene: 7. The CDR3 has 15 residues. Germline CDR1 reads SGHDT; CDR2 reads YYEEEE. This chain's CDR3 is CASSFYRGMTSPLHF. Here the CDR3 DNA reads TGTGCCAGCAGCTTCTACAGGGGGATGACTTCACCCCTCCACTTT.

This chain joins TRBV6-5 and TRBJ2-5; 9 bases fit TRBD2. In germline, CDR1 is MNHEY, CDR2 SVGAGI. The CDR3 totals 15 residues. V trimming: 5 bases; J trimming: 1 base; junction bases outside the gene matches: 5. The chain's CDR3 is CASSRTSVSQETQYF. The DNA of the CDR3 is TGTGCCAGCAGTAGGACTAGCGTCTCCCAAGAGACCCAGTACTTC.

The chain employs TRBV7-2 and TRBJ1-2; TRBD1 matches at 8 bases. Germline V lookup: CDR1 SGHTA, CDR2 FQGNSA. Unmatched junction bases numbered 7, after V lost 5 bases and J lost 5 bases. The CDR3 runs 14 residues. The CDR3 loop reads CASSPQGASYGYTF. CDR3 nucleotide sequence: TGTGCCAGCAGCCCTCAGGGGGCGAGTTATGGCTACACCTTC. Full variable domain (remainder filled in from reference TRBV7-2 and TRBJ1-2): GAGVSQSPSNKVTEKGKDVELRCDPISGHTALYWYRQSLGQGLEFLIYFQGNSAPDKSGLPSDRFSAERTGGSVSTLTIQRTQQEDSAVYLCASSPQGASYGYTFGSGTRLTVV.

J is TRBJ2-7 and V is TRBV12-3 or TRBV12-4, with TRBD1 as a possible D gene (5 bases). V was pared by 3 bases and J by 3 bases, with 9 bases between. The CDR3 has 13 residues. The CDR3: CASSLGQGYEQYF. DNA for the CDR3: TGTGCCAGCAGTTTGGGGCAGGGCTACGAGCAGTACTTC.

The V call is TRBV5-1, the J call TRBJ2-3, with D possibly being TRBD1 or TRBD2 (5 bases each). The CDR3 totals 14 residues. V was clipped by 0 bases and J by 6 bases, with 11 bases between them. CDR1 and CDR2 from the germline V gene are SGHRS and YFSETQ. The CDR3: CASSLGGFDDTQYF. In DNA form, the CDR3 reads TGCGCCAGCAGCTTGGGGGGGTTCGATGATACGCAGTATTTT.

The J gene is TRBJ2-1, the V gene TRBV11-2; a weak D match, TRBD2 (6 bases). Between the trimmed V and J ends, which lost 3 bases and 2 bases, there was a span of 17 bases. Germline CDR1 reads SGHAT; CDR2 reads FQNNGV. The CDR3 loop spans 17 amino acids. The CDR3, as DNA: TGTGCCAGCAGCTTTCCTTATCAGGAGGGCCCCTACAATGAGCAGTTCTTC. As protein: CASSFPYQEGPYNEQFF.

V usage is TRBV19 and J usage is TRBJ2-7; D may match TRBD1 or TRBD2 (7 bases each). Germline V lookup: CDR1 LNHDA, CDR2 SQIVND (reference sequence). The CDR3 spans 14 residues. V dropped 5 bases and J dropped 1 base, with 12 bases sitting between them. The CDR3 DNA reads as TGTGCCAGTAGTCAGCAGGGGGGGTCCTACGAGCAGTACTTC. This gives the protein CASSQQGGSYEQYF. The full variable domain, rest sourced from reference TRBV19 and TRBJ2-7, is DGGITQSPKYLFRKEGQNVTLSCEQNLNHDAMYWYRQDPGQGLRLIYYSQIVNDFQKGDIAEGYSVSREKKESFPLTVTSAQKNPTAFYLCASSQQGGSYEQYFGPGTRLTVT.

This clone was seen a single time. V and J are TRBV19 and TRBJ2-2, with 9 bases aligning to TRBD1. Germline V CDR1 and CDR2: LNHDA, SQIVND (reference sequence). The CDR3 spans 14 residues. V shed 6 bases, J shed 3 bases, and the junction held 2 bases outside the gene matches. CDR3 residues: CASRGQGDTGELFF. As DNA, the CDR3 is TGTGCCAGTAGGGGACAGGGCGACACCGGGGAGCTGTTTTTT.

This clone was seen once. The chain links TRBV5-1 to TRBJ1-4, with D hard to call. There are 14 residues in the CDR3. CDR1 is SGHRS, CDR2 YFSETQ, per germline. Trimming stripped 4 bases from V and 0 bases from J, with 7 bases between. The CDR3 nucleotides are TGCGCCAGCAGCCCTCAGACAACTAATGAAAAACTGTTTTTT. Translation gives CASSPQTTNEKLFF.

The genes are TRBV30 and TRBJ1-4, with TRBD1 identical over 7 bases. Trimming took 3 bases from V and 8 from J; bases not matched to a gene: 6. Germline V gene lookup returns CDR1 GTSNPN and CDR2 SVGIG (reference sequence). The CDR3 sequence is 13 residues long. As DNA, the CDR3 is TGTGCCTGGAGGGGGGACAGTATCGAAAAACTGTTTTTT. It codes for CAWRGDSIEKLFF.

V gene TRBV4-3 combines with J gene TRBJ1-4; D is undetermined. V was trimmed by 1 base and J by 8 bases, leaving 11 bases between them. Germline CDR1 is LGHNA and CDR2 is YSLEER. The CDR3 runs to 14 residues. CDR3 sequence (DNA): TGCGCCAGCAGCCAAGGTCGACGTCAGGAAAAACTGTTTTTT. This codes for CASSQGRRQEKLFF.

The chain joins TRBV30 to TRBJ1-3; D call uncertain. V gave up 3 bases and J gave up 1 base, with 4 bases separating them. Germline V gene sequence: CDR1 GTSNPN, CDR2 SVGIG (reference sequence). This CDR3 comprises 12 residues. CDR3 in amino acids: CAWRGSGNTIYF. For the CDR3, the DNA is TGTGCCTGGAGGGGATCTGGAAACACCATATATTTT.

The rearrangement uses TRBV11-2 and TRBJ1-1; D unclear. Germline lookup yields CDR1 SGHAT and CDR2 FQNNGV. This CDR3 has 13 residues. V was cut by 2 bases and J by 1 base, with 5 bases left in between. The CDR3 sequence is CASSLQRNTEAFF. The CDR3 region has the DNA TGTGCCAGCAGCTTACAGCGGAACACTGAAGCTTTCTTT.

The J gene is TRBJ1-1, the V gene TRBV7-9; D is possibly TRBD1 (5 bases). CDR3 length: 15 amino acids. Trimming shortened V by 1 base and J by 4 bases, and 13 bases separated the two germline ends. Germline V lookup: CDR1 SEHNR, CDR2 FQNEAQ (reference sequence). CDR3 region: CASSLEGAGSTEAFF. The CDR3 bases are TGTGCCAGCAGCTTAGAGGGAGCAGGGAGCACTGAAGCTTTCTTT.

V is TRBV7-2 and J is TRBJ2-7; 8 bases line up with TRBD2. This CDR3 is 14 amino acids long. The junction had 8 bases not matched to a gene; V was cut back by 8 bases and J by 2 bases. From germline, CDR1 is SGHTA and CDR2 FQGNSA. The CDR3, as DNA: TGTGCCAGCGCCCAGCGGGGGACCACCTACGAGCAGTACTTC. Its protein is CASAQRGTTYEQYF.

The V and J genes are TRBV7-9 and TRBJ1-1; TRBD1 matches 12 bases. V lost 4 bases to trimming and J lost 6 bases; unmatched junction nucleotides: 6. Germline CDR1 reads SEHNR; CDR2 reads FQNEAQ (reference sequence). This CDR3 is 15 amino acids long. The CDR3 sequence: CASSWGTGGNAEAFF. The DNA for the CDR3 is TGTGCCAGCAGCTGGGGGACAGGGGGCAATGCTGAAGCTTTCTTT.

The CDR3 spells CASSLQGGVQYF. As DNA, the CDR3 is TGTGCCAGCTCACTGCAAGGGGGGGTTCAGTACTTC. This chain uses TRBV18 with TRBJ2-4; a possible D gene is TRBD2 (7 bases). Germline V lookup: CDR1 KGHSH, CDR2 LQKENI. V lost 4 bases and J 11 bases, leaving 12 bases between the germline ends. The CDR3 length is 12 residues.

V is TRBV3-1 (or the pseudogene TRBV3-2) and J is TRBJ1-2; tentative D call: TRBD1 (5 bases). The CDR3 totals 12 residues. Trimming cost V 4 bases and J 8 bases, with 11 bases left between them. Germline CDR1 is LGHDT and CDR2 is YNNKEL (reference sequence). CDR3 amino acids: CASSPPRGGYTF. In nucleotides, the CDR3 is TGTGCCAGCAGCCCTCCGCGGGGCGGCTACACCTTC.

The chain is built from TRBV19 and TRBJ2-3; possibly TRBD1 or TRBD2 for D (6 bases each). Deletions cut 7 bases from V and 4 bases from J, with 15 bases between. Germline V gene lookup returns CDR1 LNHDA and CDR2 SQIVND (reference sequence). CDR3 length: 14 amino acids. CDR3 amino acids: CASNGGQIPDTQYF. CDR3 in DNA: TGTGCCAGTAACGGGGGACAAATCCCAGATACGCAGTATTTT.

The chain recombines TRBV6-1 with TRBJ1-2; D is possibly TRBD1 (5 bases). Germline V gene lookup returns CDR1 MNHNS and CDR2 SASEGT. Trimming left V 0 bases short and J 3 bases short, with 8 bases between. The CDR3 runs to 14 residues. The CDR3 loop is CASSEADRHYGYTF. CDR3 nucleotides: TGTGCCAGCAGTGAAGCAGACAGACACTATGGCTACACCTTC.

The chain links TRBV6-6 to TRBJ1-1; a weak D match, TRBD1 (5 bases). This CDR3 spans 12 amino acids. Per germline, CDR1 MNHNY and CDR2 SVGAGI (reference sequence). V lost 8 bases, J lost 1 base, and 8 bases lay in between. The DNA of the CDR3 is TGTGCCAGCGTTCAGGGGAACACTGAAGCTTTCTTT. Its protein is CASVQGNTEAFF.